Included here is one T cell receptor (beta chain) sequence, with context. Antigen: not known. Method: immunoSEQ multiplex PCR; TCRdb's copy keeps in-frame clones and lacks some. The table shows around 88,000 clones, with around nine tenths occurring only once. The sample belongs to a study of T cell responses to AZD1222 COVID-19 vaccine. Study observations and caveats: No day 14 peak samples; only post-peak repertoires were characterized. CD4 TCRs covered the whole spike, strongest at regions 160-218 and 743-854.

Germline V gene data show CDR1 as SGHTA and CDR2 as FQGTGA. This CDR3 spans 14 amino acids. V shed 5 bases and J 4 bases; nucleotides not matched to a gene: 6. The clonotype comes from an adult in good health. Material: peripheral blood, obtained on day 0 of MenACWY control vaccination. V usage is TRBV7-3 and J usage is TRBJ2-5, with 8 bases lining up with TRBD2. CDR3 DNA sequence: TGTGCCAGCAGCCCCGGGGGGGCAGGAGAGACCCAGTACTTC. It codes for CASSPGGAGETQYF.